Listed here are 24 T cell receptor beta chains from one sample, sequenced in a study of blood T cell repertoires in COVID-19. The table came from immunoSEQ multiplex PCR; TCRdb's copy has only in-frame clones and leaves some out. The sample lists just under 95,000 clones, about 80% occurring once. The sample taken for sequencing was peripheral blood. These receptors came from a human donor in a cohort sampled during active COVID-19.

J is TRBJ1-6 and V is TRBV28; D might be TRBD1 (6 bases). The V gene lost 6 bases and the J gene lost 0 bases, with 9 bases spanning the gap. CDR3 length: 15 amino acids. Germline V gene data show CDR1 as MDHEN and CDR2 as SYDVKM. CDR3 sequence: CASRDRSSYNSPLHF. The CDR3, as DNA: TGTGCCAGCAGGGACAGAAGCTCCTATAATTCACCCCTCCACTTT.

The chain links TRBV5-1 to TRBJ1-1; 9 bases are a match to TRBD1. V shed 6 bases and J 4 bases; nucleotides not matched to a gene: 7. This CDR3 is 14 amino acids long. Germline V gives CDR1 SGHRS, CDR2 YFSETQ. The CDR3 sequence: CASNLQGASTEAFF. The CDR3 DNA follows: TGCGCCAGCAACCTACAGGGGGCGAGCACTGAAGCTTTCTTT.

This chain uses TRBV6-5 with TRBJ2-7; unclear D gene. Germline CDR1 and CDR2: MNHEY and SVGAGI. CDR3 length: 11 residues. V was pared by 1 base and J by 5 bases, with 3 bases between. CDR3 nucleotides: TGTGCCAGCAGTTACTACAACGAGCAGTACTTC. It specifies CASSYYNEQYF.

CDR3 nucleotide sequence: TGTGCCAGCAGCCAGGCCGAGACTAGCATCTATGAGCAGTTCTTC. Its translation is CASSQAETSIYEQFF. The rearrangement uses TRBV7-8 and TRBJ2-1; 7 nucleotides agree with TRBD2. Trimming removed 5 bases from V and 8 bases from J; junction bases left unmatched: 12. Germline values: CDR1 SGHVS, CDR2 FQNEAQ. The CDR3 consists of 15 residues.

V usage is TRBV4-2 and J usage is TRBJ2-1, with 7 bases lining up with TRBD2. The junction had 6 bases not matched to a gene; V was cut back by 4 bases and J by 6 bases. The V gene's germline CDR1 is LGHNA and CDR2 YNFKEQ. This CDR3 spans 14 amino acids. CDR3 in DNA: TGTGCCAGCAGCCCACGCGGGACTACCAATGAGCAGTTCTTC. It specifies CASSPRGTTNEQFF.

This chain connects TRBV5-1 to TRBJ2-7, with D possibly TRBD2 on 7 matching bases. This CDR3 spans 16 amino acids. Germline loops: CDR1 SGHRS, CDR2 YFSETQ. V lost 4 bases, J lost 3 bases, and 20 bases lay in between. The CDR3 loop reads CASSGGGRRPDYEQYF. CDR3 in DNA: TGCGCCAGCAGCGGCGGGGGCCGGCGACCGGACTACGAGCAGTACTTC.

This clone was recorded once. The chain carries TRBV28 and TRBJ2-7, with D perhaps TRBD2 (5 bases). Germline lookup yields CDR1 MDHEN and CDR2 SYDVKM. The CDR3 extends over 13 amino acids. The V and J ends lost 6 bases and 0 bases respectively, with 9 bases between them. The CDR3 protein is CASRTGGSYEQYF. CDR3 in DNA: TGTGCCAGCAGGACCGGAGGCTCCTACGAGCAGTACTTC.

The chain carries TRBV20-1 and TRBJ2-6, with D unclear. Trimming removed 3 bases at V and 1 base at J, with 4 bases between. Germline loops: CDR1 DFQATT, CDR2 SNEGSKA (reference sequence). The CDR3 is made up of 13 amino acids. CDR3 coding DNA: TGCAGTGCTAGTCCATCTGGGGCCAACGTCCTGACTTTC. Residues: CSASPSGANVLTF.

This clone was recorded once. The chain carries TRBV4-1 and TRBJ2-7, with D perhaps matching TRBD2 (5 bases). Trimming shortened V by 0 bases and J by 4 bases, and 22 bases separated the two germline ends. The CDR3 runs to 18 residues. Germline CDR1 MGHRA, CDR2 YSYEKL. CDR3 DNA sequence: TGCGCCAGCAGCCAAGATTTTAAAGGCCCTAGCTACCGTTACGAGCAGTACTTC. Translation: CASSQDFKGPSYRYEQYF.

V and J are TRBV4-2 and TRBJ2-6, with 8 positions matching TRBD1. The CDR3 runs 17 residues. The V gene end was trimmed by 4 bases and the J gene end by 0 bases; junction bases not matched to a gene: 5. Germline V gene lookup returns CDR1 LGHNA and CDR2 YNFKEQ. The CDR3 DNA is TGTGCCAGCAGCCCCGGACAGGGCAACTCTGGGGCCAACGTCCTGACTTTC. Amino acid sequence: CASSPGQGNSGANVLTF.

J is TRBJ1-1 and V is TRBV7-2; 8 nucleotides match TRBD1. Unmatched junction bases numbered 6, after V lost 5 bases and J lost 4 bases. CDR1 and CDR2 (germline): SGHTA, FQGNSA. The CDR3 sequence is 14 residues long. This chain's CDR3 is CASSTRGRGTEAFF. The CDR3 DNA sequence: TGTGCCAGCAGCACCAGGGGGCGCGGCACTGAAGCTTTCTTT.

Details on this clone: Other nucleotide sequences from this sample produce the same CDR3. This CDR3 reads CASSYSSRGPYEQYF. The CDR3 nucleotides are TGTGCCAGCAGTTACTCGTCCAGGGGCCCCTACGAGCAGTACTTC. The chain combines TRBV6-5 with TRBJ2-7; TRBD1 is a possible D gene (6 bases). Germline V gives CDR1 MNHEY, CDR2 SVGAGI. The CDR3 is made up of 15 amino acids. Trimming removed 0 bases at V and 2 bases at J, with 11 bases between.

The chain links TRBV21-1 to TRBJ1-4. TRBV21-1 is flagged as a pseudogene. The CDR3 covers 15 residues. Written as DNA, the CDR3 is TGTGCCAGCCGAAAGGGGGGGGGAGGTAATGAAAAACTGTTTTTT. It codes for CASRKGGGGNEKLFF.

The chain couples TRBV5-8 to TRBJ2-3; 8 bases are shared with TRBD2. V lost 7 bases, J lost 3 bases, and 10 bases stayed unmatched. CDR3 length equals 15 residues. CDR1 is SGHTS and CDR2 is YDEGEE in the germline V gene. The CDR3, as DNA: TGTGCCAGCCGAAGAGCGGGACTAGGAACAGATACGCAGTATTTT. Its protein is CASRRAGLGTDTQYF.

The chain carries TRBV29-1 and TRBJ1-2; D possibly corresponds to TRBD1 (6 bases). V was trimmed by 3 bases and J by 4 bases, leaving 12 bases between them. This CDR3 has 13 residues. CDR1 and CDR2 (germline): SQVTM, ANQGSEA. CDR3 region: CSVDSQGPYGYTF. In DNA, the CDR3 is TGCAGCGTTGATTCGCAGGGGCCCTATGGCTACACCTTC.

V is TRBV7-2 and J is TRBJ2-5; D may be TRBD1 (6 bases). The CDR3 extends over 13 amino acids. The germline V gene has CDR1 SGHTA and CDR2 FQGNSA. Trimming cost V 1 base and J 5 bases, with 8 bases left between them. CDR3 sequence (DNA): TGTGCCAGCAGCTTAGGGGGGCGGGAGACCCAGTACTTC. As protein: CASSLGGRETQYF. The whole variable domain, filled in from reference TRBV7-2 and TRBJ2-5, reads GAGVSQSPSNKVTEKGKDVELRCDPISGHTALYWYRQSLGQGLEFLIYFQGNSAPDKSGLPSDRFSAERTGGSVSTLTIQRTQQEDSAVYLCASSLGGRETQYFGPGTRLLVL.

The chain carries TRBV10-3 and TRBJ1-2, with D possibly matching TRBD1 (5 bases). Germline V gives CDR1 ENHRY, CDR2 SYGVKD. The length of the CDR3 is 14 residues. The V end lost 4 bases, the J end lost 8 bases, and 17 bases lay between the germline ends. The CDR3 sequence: CAISAGRREEGYTF. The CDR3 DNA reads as TGTGCCATCAGTGCTGGCCGCAGGGAGGAGGGCTACACCTTC.

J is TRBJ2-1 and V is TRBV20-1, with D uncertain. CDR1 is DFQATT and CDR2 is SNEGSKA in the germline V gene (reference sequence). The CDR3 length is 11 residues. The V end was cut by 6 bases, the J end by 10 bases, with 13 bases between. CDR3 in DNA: TGCAGTGCCAGGCCTCAGGCCGAGCAGTTCTTC. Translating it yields CSARPQAEQFF.

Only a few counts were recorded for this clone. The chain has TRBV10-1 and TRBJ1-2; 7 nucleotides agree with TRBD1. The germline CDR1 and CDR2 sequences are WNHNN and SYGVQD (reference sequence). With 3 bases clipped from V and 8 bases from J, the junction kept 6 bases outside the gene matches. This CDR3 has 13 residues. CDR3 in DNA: TGCGCCAGCAGTGACAGGGGGGCTAGCGGCTACACCTTC. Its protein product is CASSDRGASGYTF.

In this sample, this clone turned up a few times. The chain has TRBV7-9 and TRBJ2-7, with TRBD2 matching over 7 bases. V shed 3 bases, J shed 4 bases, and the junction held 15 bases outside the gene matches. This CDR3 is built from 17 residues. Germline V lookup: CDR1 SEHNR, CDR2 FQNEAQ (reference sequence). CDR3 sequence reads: CASSFHVGREAKYEQYF. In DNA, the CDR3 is TGTGCCAGCAGCTTTCATGTGGGTCGGGAGGCCAAGTACGAGCAGTACTTC.

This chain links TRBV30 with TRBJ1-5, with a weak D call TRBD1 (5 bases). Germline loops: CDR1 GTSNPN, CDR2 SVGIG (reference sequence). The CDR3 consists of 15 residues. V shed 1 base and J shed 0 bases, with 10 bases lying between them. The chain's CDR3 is CAWSGQIYSNQPQHF. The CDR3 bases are TGTGCCTGGAGTGGACAGATTTATAGCAATCAGCCCCAGCATTTT.

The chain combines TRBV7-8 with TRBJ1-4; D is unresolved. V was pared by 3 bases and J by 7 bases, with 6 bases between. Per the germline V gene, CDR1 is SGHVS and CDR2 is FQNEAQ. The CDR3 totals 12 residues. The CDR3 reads CASSLGGEKLFF. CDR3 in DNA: TGTGCCAGCAGCTTGGGAGGTGAAAAACTGTTTTTT.

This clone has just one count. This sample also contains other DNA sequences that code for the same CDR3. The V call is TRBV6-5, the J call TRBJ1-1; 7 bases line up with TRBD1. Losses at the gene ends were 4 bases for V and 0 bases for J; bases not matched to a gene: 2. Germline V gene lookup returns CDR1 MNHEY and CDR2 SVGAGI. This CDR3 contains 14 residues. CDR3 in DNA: TGTGCCAGCAGTTTCGACAGGGTGAACACTGAAGCTTTCTTT. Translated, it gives CASSFDRVNTEAFF.

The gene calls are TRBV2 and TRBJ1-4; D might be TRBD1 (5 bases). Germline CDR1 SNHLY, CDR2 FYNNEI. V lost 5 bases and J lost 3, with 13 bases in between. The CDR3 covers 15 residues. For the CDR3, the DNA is TGTGCCAGCAGTTATCAGGGAATCGCTAATGAAAAACTGTTTTTT. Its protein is CASSYQGIANEKLFF.